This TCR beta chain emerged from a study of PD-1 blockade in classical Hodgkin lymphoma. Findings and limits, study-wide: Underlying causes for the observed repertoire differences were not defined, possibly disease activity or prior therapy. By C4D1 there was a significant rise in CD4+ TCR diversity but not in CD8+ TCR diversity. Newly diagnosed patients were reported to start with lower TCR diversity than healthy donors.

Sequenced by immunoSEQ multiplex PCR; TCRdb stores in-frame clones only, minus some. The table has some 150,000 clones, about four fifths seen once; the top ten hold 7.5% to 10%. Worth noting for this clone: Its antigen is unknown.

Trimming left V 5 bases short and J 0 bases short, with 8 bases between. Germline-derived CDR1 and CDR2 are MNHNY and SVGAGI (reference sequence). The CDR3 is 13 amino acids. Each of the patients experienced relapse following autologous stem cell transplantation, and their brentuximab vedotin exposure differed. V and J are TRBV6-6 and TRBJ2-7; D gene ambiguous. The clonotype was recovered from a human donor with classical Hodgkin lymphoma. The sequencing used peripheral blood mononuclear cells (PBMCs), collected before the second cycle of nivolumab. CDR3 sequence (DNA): TGTGCCAGCAGTGGCCAGAGCTCCTACGAGCAGTACTTC. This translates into CASSGQSSYEQYF.